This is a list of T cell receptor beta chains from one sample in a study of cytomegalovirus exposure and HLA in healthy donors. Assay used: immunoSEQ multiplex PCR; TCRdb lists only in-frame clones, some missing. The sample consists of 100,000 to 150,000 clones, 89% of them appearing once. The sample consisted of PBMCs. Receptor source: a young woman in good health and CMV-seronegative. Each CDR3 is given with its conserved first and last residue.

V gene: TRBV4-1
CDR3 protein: CASSQTLLRTVSLGANVLTF

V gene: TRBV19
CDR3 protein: CASSTWTSGTDTQYF

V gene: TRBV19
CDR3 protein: CASSIGQGGQPQHF

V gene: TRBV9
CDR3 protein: CASSVAPTGANEKLFF

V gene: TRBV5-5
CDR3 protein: CASSLTSGGYEQYF

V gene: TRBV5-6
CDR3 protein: CASSLISNEKLFF

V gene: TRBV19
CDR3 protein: CASSIRRGRGEDTQYF

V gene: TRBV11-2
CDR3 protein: CASSSPRGIKEQFF

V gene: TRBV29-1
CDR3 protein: CSVGAGGKEKLFF

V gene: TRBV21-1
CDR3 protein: CASSPWETSPHEQYF

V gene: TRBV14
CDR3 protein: CASSPWTGTYEQYF

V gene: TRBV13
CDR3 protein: CASSLGLARGNYGYTF

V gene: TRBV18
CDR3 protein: CASSPKGQGNNYGYTF

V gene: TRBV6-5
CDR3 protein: CASTSEGELTDTQYF

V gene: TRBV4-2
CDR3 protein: CASSQGPDRVNTEAFF

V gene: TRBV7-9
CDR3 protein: CASSTLPGLTNEQFF

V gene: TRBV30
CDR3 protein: CAWTIFGGNTEAFF

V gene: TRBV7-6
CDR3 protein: CASSQVLAGGGETQYF

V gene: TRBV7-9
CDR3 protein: CASSLGQGRNEQYF

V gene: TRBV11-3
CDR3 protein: CASSRGIEDGYTF

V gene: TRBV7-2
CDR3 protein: CASSLSRGNNEQFF

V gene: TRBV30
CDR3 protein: CAWSVGGQGSEKLFF

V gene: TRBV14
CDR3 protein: CASSQDGTDYGYTF

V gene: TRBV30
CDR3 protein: CAWSVSSGFNTEAFF

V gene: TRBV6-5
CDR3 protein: CASSAGGHQPQHF

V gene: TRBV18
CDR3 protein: CASSPQGTSYEQYF

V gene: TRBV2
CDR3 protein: CASSEQGSYNEQFF

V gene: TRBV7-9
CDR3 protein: CASSQGQTYEQYF

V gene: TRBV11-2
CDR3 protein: CASSLTPGGDTEAFF

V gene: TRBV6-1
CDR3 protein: CASSELERRAYGYTF

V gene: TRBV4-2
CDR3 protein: CASSQGGLAKTQYF

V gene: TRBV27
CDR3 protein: CASRLQGEDGYTF

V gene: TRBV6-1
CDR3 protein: CASRRDRDYEQYF

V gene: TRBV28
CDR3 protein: CASSSWGTEVRTQYF

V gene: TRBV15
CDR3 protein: CATSRVPREPQHF

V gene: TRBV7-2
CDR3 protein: CASSQGLSIYEQYF

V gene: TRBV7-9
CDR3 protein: CASSSEGGQPQHF

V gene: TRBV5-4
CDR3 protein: CASSYERTSGDPYEQYF

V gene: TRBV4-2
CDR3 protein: CASSAAERAGGGYEQYF

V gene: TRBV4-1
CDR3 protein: CASSAGTGFGNEQFF

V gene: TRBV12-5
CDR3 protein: CASGLLYNEQFF

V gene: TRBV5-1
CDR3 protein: CASSLLALGTGELFF

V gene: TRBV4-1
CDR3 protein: CASSSRGQGWTDTQYF

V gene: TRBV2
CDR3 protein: CASRISGYNEQFF

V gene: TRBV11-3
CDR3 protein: CASSLGSYTDTQYF